One sample yielded the 15 T cell receptor beta chains listed below, sequenced in a study of blood T cell repertoires in COVID-19 (dated by TCRdb to about 2020). Library prep was done by the immunoSEQ multiplex PCR assay. TCRdb holds this immuneACCESS table with in-frame rearrangements only. Some clones are missing; in checked studies, unresolved V genes explain under half, and the rest has no known cause. The sample data list just over 80,000 clones, and roughly 79% of these were observed just once. The top ten clones comprise approximately 44% of the sample. The specimen sequenced was peripheral blood. These receptors were taken from a man older than 75 with acute or convalescent COVID-19.

This chain connects TRBV7-9 to TRBJ1-1; 10 bases fit TRBD1. The J segment lost 6 bases and the V segment lost 5 bases, leaving 6 bases of the junction unmatched. The CDR3 length is 14 residues. Germline CDR1 reads SEHNR; CDR2 reads FQNEAQ (reference sequence). The CDR3 DNA follows: TGTGCCAGCAGCCCCTCCGGGACAGGGGCTGAAGCTTTCTTT. Residues: CASSPSGTGAEAFF.

The chain is built from TRBV7-3 and TRBJ2-7; tentatively, D is TRBD1 (5 bases). With 5 bases removed from V and 5 bases from J, the gap between germline ends came to 16 bases. This CDR3 region has 14 residues. CDR1 is SGHTA, CDR2 FQGTGA, per germline. CDR3 sequence reads: CASSPDTMGNEQYF. Here the CDR3 DNA reads TGTGCCAGCAGCCCGGACACCATGGGGAACGAGCAGTACTTC.

The V call is TRBV7-3, the J call TRBJ2-2; 12 positions match TRBD2. The J segment lost 6 bases and the V segment lost 1 base, leaving 12 bases of the junction unmatched. This CDR3 spans 19 amino acids. From germline, CDR1 is SGHTA and CDR2 FQGTGA. The CDR3 protein is CASSLNPGLAGGPAGELFF. The DNA for the CDR3 is TGTGCCAGCAGCTTAAACCCGGGGCTAGCGGGAGGGCCTGCCGGGGAGCTGTTTTTT.

This chain links TRBV4-1 with TRBJ1-1; no definite D call. CDR3 length: 14 residues. Germline V gene sequence: CDR1 MGHRA, CDR2 YSYEKL. The germline V and J ends were trimmed by 4 bases and 1 base, with 10 bases remaining between them. CDR3 DNA: TGCGCCAGCAGCCTTCGTGGCGGGAACACTGAAGCTTTCTTT. It codes for CASSLRGGNTEAFF.

The chain combines TRBV14 with TRBJ1-6, with D unclear. V shed 4 bases and J shed 5 bases, with 12 bases lying between them. Germline V gene lookup returns CDR1 SGHDN and CDR2 FVKESK. This CDR3 is built from 15 residues. The CDR3 is CASSPQLSDNSPLHF. CDR3 in DNA: TGTGCCAGCAGCCCACAGCTTTCGGATAATTCACCCCTCCACTTT.

As concerns this clone: Since a much larger clone is just one base distant, this may be a read error. The chain joins TRBV28 to TRBJ2-3, with 11 positions matching TRBD2. The CDR3 contains 15 residues. Trimming removed 2 bases from V and 4 bases from J; junction bases left unmatched: 2. Looked up from germline, CDR1 is MDHEN and CDR2 is SYDVKM. For the CDR3, the DNA is TGTGCCAGCAGTTTACTAGCGGGAGGACCAGATACGCAGTATTTT. It encodes CASSLLAGGPDTQYF.

This clone appeared a few times. The chain is built from TRBV6-5 and TRBJ1-1; D remains unclear. In germline, CDR1 is MNHEY, CDR2 SVGAGI. V lost 0 bases and J 4 bases, leaving 12 bases between the germline ends. The CDR3 loop spans 15 amino acids. The CDR3: CASSYSRNGITEAFF. The DNA of the CDR3 is TGTGCCAGCAGTTACTCGCGGAACGGGATCACTGAAGCTTTCTTT.

The chain is built from TRBV7-9 and TRBJ2-7; 11 nucleotides align to TRBD1. V was clipped by 5 bases and J by 0 bases; unmatched bases: 9. CDR3 length: 17 residues. Germline-derived CDR1 and CDR2 are SEHNR and FQNEAQ (reference sequence). CDR3 nucleotide sequence: TGTGCCAGCAGCCCTAAAACCGGGACAGGGGGCTCCTACGAGCAGTACTTC. Residues: CASSPKTGTGGSYEQYF.

This clone was recorded a few times. CDR3 sequence (DNA): TGTGCCAGCAGTTTCTCCGACAGGTGGTCGTCACCCCTCCACTTT. It translates to CASSFSDRWSSPLHF. The chain joins TRBV28 to TRBJ1-6; a weak D match, TRBD1 (6 bases). Per germline, CDR1 MDHEN and CDR2 SYDVKM. The CDR3 contains 15 residues. V shed 3 bases and J shed 10 bases, with 16 bases lying between them.

CDR3 loop: CASSRGWRDRSTDTQYF. The DNA of the CDR3 is TGTGCCAGCAGTAGAGGGTGGCGGGACCGATCGACAGATACGCAGTATTTT. V gene TRBV7-9 combines with J gene TRBJ2-3, with a weak D call TRBD2 (6 bases). This CDR3 contains 17 residues. CDR1 and CDR2 (germline): SEHNR, FQNEAQ (reference sequence). V lost 6 bases, J lost 3 bases, and 22 bases lay in between.

The chain combines TRBV5-1 with TRBJ2-5; 11 bases fit TRBD1. The ends lost 0 bases at V and 1 base at J; junction bases unmatched: 2. CDR3 length: 16 residues. Germline CDR1 and CDR2: SGHRS and YFSETQ. CDR3 nucleotides: TGCGCCAGCAGCTTGGTTGGGACAGGGGGCCAAGAGACCCAGTACTTC. It translates to CASSLVGTGGQETQYF.

The CDR3 reads CASSISGTSYNEQFF. The CDR3 DNA sequence: TGCGCCAGCAGCATCAGCGGAACTTCCTACAATGAGCAGTTCTTC. V and J are TRBV5-1 and TRBJ2-1, with D possibly matching TRBD2 (5 bases). V was clipped by 4 bases and J by 1 base, with 12 bases between them. In germline, CDR1 is SGHRS, CDR2 YFSETQ. The CDR3 runs to 15 residues.

The chain joins TRBV29-1 to TRBJ1-4; possible D gene TRBD1, 6 bases. The V end was cut by 4 bases, the J end by 6 bases, with 9 bases between. The germline gives CDR1 SQVTM, CDR2 ANQGSEA. This CDR3 is 12 amino acids long. The CDR3 loop is CSVARGDEKLFF. In DNA form, the CDR3 reads TGCAGCGTTGCCAGGGGAGATGAAAAACTGTTTTTT. Full variable domain (remainder filled in from reference TRBV29-1 and TRBJ1-4): SAVISQKPSRDICQRGTSLTIQCQVDSQVTMMFWYRQQPGQSLTLIATANQGSEATYESGFVIDKFPISRPNLTFSTLTVSNMSPEDSSIYLCSVARGDEKLFFGSGTQLSVL.

The rearrangement links TRBV5-1 to TRBJ1-5; TRBD1 matches at 8 bases. V was clipped by 4 bases and J by 7 bases; unmatched bases: 7. Germline V lookup: CDR1 SGHRS, CDR2 YFSETQ. This CDR3 contains 14 residues. The chain's CDR3 is CASSAGQGEQPQHF. The CDR3 DNA reads as TGCGCCAGCAGCGCAGGACAGGGAGAACAGCCCCAGCATTTT.

DNA of the CDR3: TGTGCCAGCAGCTTAGCAAGGGGGGGGAATCAGCCCCAGCATTTT. Its protein product is CASSLARGGNQPQHF. The chain couples TRBV7-8 to TRBJ1-5; D is perhaps TRBD1 (6 bases). This CDR3 region has 15 residues. CDR1 SGHVS and CDR2 FQNEAQ come from the germline V gene. Trimming left V 0 bases short and J 4 bases short, with 10 bases between.